This TCR beta chain was captured in a study of regulatory T cells in long-lasting Graves disease. Study background: Patients met the persistent Graves' disease definition after over 5 years of antithyroid drugs with positive TSH receptor antibodies.

Time point described: persistent/refractory GD, antithyroid drugs over 5 years with positive TRAb. TCR sequences were obtained from RNA taken from PBMCs. TCR beta libraries were built with iRepertoire HTBI primers and Arm-PCR of CDR3 regions. One entry per CDR3 protein, called by TCRdb with MiXCR from the multiplex PCR reads. The table has roughly 470,000 distinct CDR3 sequences, about 20% seen once; the top ten hold approximately 7.8%. Germline V gene sequence: CDR1 PRHDT, CDR2 FYEKMQ (reference sequence). With 4 bases clipped from V and 2 bases from J, the junction kept 2 bases outside the gene matches. The CDR3 runs 15 residues.

This material consisted of peripheral blood mononuclear cells (PBMCs), taken when the disease was refractory, from a patient treated with antithyroid drugs. The genes are TRBV13 and TRBJ1-5; the match to TRBD1 covers 10 bases. The receptor comes from a female donor with Graves disease. In nucleotides, the CDR3 is TGTGCCAGCAGCTGGGGACAGGGGCGCAATCAGCCCCAGCATTTT. This gives the protein CASSWGQGRNQPQHF. The full variable domain, with the rest looked up from reference TRBV13 and TRBJ1-5, is AAGVIQSPRHLIKEKRETATLKCYPIPRHDTVYWYQQGPGQDPQFLISFYEKMQSDKGSIPDRFSAQQFSDYHSELNMSSLELGDSALYFCASSWGQGRNQPQHFGDGTRLSIL.